This TCR beta chain was profiled in a study of CD8 T cells in ankylosing spondylitis. Study results and caveats: Roughly eight highly homologous variants formed a TCR beta motif that appeared characteristic of ankylosing spondylitis blood. Relatively rare in peripheral blood, disease-linked clones were also CD8+.

This clonotype was detected many times. The antigen remains unidentified. Germline V gene sequence: CDR1 SQVTM, CDR2 ANQGSEA. The CDR3 is 14 residues long. V was trimmed by 0 bases and J by 5 bases, leaving 13 bases between them. MiXCR, run by TCRdb on the 5' RACE reads, gives a single entry per CDR3 protein. The table lists some 37,000 distinct CDR3 sequences, 6% of them singletons. The J gene is TRBJ1-2, the V gene TRBV29-1; maybe TRBD1 (5 bases). Sequences were obtained from blood, either unsorted or a sorted T cell fraction (not recorded which). This TCR came from a male donor with ankylosing spondylitis or in good health (not recorded which). DNA of the CDR3: TGCAGCGTTGAAGAGGACGAAGGGGTTTATGGCTACACCTTC. Translating gives CSVEEDEGVYGYTF.